The 2 T cell receptor beta chains below come from one sample, sequenced in a study of blood T cell repertoires in COVID-19. Libraries were prepared by immunoSEQ multiplex PCR; TCRdb keeps only in-frame clonotypes and omits some of them. This sample has 95,000 to 110,000 clones, with around 90% found just once. Sequenced: peripheral blood. Receptor source: a man in his forties or fifties in a cohort sampled during active COVID-19.

The chain employs TRBV28 and TRBJ1-2, with D tentatively TRBD1 (5 bases). Per germline, CDR1 MDHEN and CDR2 SYDVKM. This CDR3 has 14 residues. With 3 bases removed from V and 3 bases from J, the gap between germline ends came to 11 bases. CDR3 in amino acids: CASSFPGLYYGYTF. The CDR3 nucleotides are TGTGCCAGCAGTTTCCCGGGACTTTACTATGGCTACACCTTC.

V is TRBV5-1 and J is TRBJ2-3; TRBD2 aligns across 10 bases. The junction had 3 bases not matched to a gene; V was cut back by 3 bases and J by 5 bases. The CDR3 has 14 amino acids. The germline V gene encodes CDR1 SGHRS and CDR2 YFSETQ. The chain's CDR3 is CASSSTSGVDTQYF. The CDR3 DNA follows: TGCGCCAGCAGCTCAACTAGCGGGGTAGATACGCAGTATTTT.